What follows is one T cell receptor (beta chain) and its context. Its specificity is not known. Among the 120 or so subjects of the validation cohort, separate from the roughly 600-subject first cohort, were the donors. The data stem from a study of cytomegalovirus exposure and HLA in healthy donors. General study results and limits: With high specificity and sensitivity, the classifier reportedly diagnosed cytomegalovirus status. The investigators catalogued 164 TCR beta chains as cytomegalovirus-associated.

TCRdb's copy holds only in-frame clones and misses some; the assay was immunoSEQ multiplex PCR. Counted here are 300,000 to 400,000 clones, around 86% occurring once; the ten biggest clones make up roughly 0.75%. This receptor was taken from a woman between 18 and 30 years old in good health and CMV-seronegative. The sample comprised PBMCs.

For the CDR3, the DNA is TGCGCCAGCAGCCCCCGGACAGGGACGTACGAGCAGTACTTC. This translates into CASSPRTGTYEQYF. The genes are TRBV4-1 and TRBJ2-7, with 8 bases matching TRBD1. The ends lost 4 bases at V and 4 bases at J; junction bases unmatched: 6. The length of the CDR3 is 14 residues. Germline CDR1 is MGHRA and CDR2 is YSYEKL.